Following are 24 T cell receptor beta chains from one sample sequenced in a study of T-cell memory formation after mild COVID-19. TCRdb re-derived calls from the 5' RACE reads in MiXCR, one entry per CDR3 protein. The sample contains 300,000 to 400,000 distinct CDR3 sequences, less than 20% of which appear only once. The sequenced material came from PBMCs or a T cell subset sorted from them (not recorded which). These receptors were collected from a man between 18 and 29 years old who had mild COVID-19 (a few samples of this study predate the infection). Cell type and time point are not known.

In DNA form, the CDR3 reads TGCGCCAGCAGCTTGGACAGGGGATCCTATAATTCACCCCTCCACTTT. The encoded protein is CASSLDRGSYNSPLHF. V is TRBV5-1 and J is TRBJ1-6; TRBD1 matches 7 bases. The CDR3 spans 16 residues. V lost 0 bases, J lost 1 base, and 1 base stayed unmatched. The germline CDR1 and CDR2 sequences are SGHRS and YFSETQ.

This clonotype was counted only a few times. The V gene is TRBV15, the J gene TRBJ2-1; D gene uncertain. CDR1 is LNHNV and CDR2 is YYDKDF in the germline V gene (reference sequence). This CDR3 is built from 14 residues. The germline V and J ends were trimmed by 0 bases and 9 bases, with 12 bases remaining between them. DNA for the CDR3: TGTGCCACCAGCAGAGATGCGAGTATGGGTGAGCAGTTCTTC. It is translated as CATSRDASMGEQFF.

This clonotype appeared once. This rearrangement joins TRBV2 to TRBJ2-1; D call uncertain. Germline V gene sequence: CDR1 SNHLY, CDR2 FYNNEI. Trimming stripped 6 bases from V and 5 bases from J, with 5 bases between. The CDR3 consists of 11 residues. The CDR3 loop is CASRPNNEQFF. DNA for the CDR3: TGTGCCAGCAGACCGAACAATGAGCAGTTCTTC.

The V and J genes are TRBV11-2 and TRBJ2-7; no clear D. The V gene lost 2 bases and the J gene lost 4 bases, with 12 bases spanning the gap. The CDR3 spans 14 residues. Germline values: CDR1 SGHAT, CDR2 FQNNGV. CDR3 sequence reads: CASSLNFQFYEQYV. The CDR3 DNA reads TGTGCCAGCAGCTTAAATTTCCAGTTTTACGAGCAGTACGTC.

The gene calls are TRBV7-9 and TRBJ2-4, with D possibly being TRBD1 (5 bases). Germline CDR1 and CDR2: SEHNR and FQNEAQ (reference sequence). CDR3 size: 15 residues. Trimming cost V 5 bases and J 2 bases, with 13 bases left between them. The CDR3 spells CASSLEGASKNIQYF. The CDR3, as DNA: TGTGCCAGCAGCCTAGAAGGGGCGTCCAAAAACATTCAGTACTTC.

This clonotype was counted only a few times. The chain couples TRBV20-1 to TRBJ1-1; D is perhaps TRBD1 (5 bases). Germline loops: CDR1 DFQATT, CDR2 SNEGSKA (reference sequence). This CDR3 comprises 14 residues. Trimming pared 6 bases from V and 1 base from J, leaving 15 bases between. The DNA of the CDR3 is TGCAGTGCCGGAGAGGACACGGAGAACACTGAAGCTTTCTTT. Its protein product is CSAGEDTENTEAFF.

The CDR3 loop reads CASGPPGANVLTF. Here the CDR3 DNA reads TGTGCTAGTGGTCCTCCCGGGGCCAACGTCCTGACTTTC. J is TRBJ2-6 and V is TRBV12-5; D remains ambiguous. The V and J ends lost 5 bases and 4 bases respectively, with 6 bases between them. The CDR3 is made up of 13 amino acids. The germline V gene encodes CDR1 LGHNT and CDR2 FRNRAP.

This clonotype was seen a few times. V usage is TRBV13 and J usage is TRBJ2-5, with 10 bases fitting TRBD2. This CDR3 spans 17 amino acids. The trim removed 4 bases at V and 2 bases at J, leaving 10 bases unmatched. Germline V CDR1 and CDR2: PRHDT, FYEKMQ (reference sequence). The CDR3, as DNA: TGTGCCAGCAGCTCCTCCTCCAGCGGGGGGGTTCAAGAGACCCAGTACTTC. The encoded protein is CASSSSSSGGVQETQYF.

V gene TRBV7-6 combines with J gene TRBJ2-5; 10 nucleotides match TRBD2. Trimming took 6 bases from V and 1 from J; bases not matched to a gene: 8. From germline, CDR1 is SGHVS and CDR2 FNYEAQ. The CDR3 is 16 residues long. CDR3 coding DNA: TGTGCCAGCAGTCAAGGTTTAGCGGGGGGCCAAGAGACCCAGTACTTC. Translation gives CASSQGLAGGQETQYF.

The chain has TRBV4-3 and TRBJ2-2, with 12 nucleotides matching TRBD1. V gave up 0 bases and J gave up 7 bases; unmatched junction bases: 9. The length of the CDR3 is 18 residues. Germline V gene sequence: CDR1 LGHNA, CDR2 YSLEER. DNA for the CDR3: TGCGCCAGCAGCCAAGAGTGGGACAGGGGGCGCGAGGGCGGGGAGCTGTTTTTT. It specifies CASSQEWDRGREGGELFF.

This clonotype was seen only a few times. The genes are TRBV9 and TRBJ1-4; D is uncertain. Germline assignment: CDR1 SGDLS and CDR2 YYNGEE. The V end lost 0 bases, the J end lost 0 bases, and 3 bases lay between the germline ends. CDR3 length equals 14 residues. In DNA, the CDR3 is TGTGCCAGCAGCGTAGTTGCAACTAATGAAAAACTGTTTTTT. It specifies CASSVVATNEKLFF.

This clonotype was observed a handful of times. V usage is TRBV7-9 and J usage is TRBJ2-4; D gene unclear. Trimming removed 8 bases from V and 9 bases from J, with 14 bases in between. CDR1 and CDR2 (germline): SEHNR, FQNEAQ (reference sequence). The CDR3 covers 12 residues. Written as DNA, the CDR3 is TGTGCCAGCGCGGCCTACGGTAGCATTCAGTACTTC. Its protein is CASAAYGSIQYF.

V is TRBV4-1 and J is TRBJ1-5; the D is unclear. The CDR3 sequence is 13 residues long. Trimming took off 1 base at V and 5 bases at J, with 6 bases between the two ends. From germline, CDR1 is MGHRA and CDR2 YSYEKL. The CDR3 loop is CASSQVDDQPQHF. The CDR3 nucleotides are TGCGCCAGCAGCCAAGTTGATGATCAGCCCCAGCATTTT.

This clonotype was counted ten times or more. The V and J genes are TRBV7-2 and TRBJ2-7; TRBD2 aligns across 9 bases. J lost 8 bases, V lost 5 bases, and 10 bases had no gene match. From germline, CDR1 is SGHTA and CDR2 FQGNSA. The CDR3 runs to 14 residues. The CDR3 bases are TGTGCCAGCAGCCGGACTAGCGAGGGCTTGCAGCAGTACGTC. Encoded protein: CASSRTSEGLQQYV.

This clonotype has only a few counts. This chain joins TRBV7-9 and TRBJ2-5; the D is unclear. CDR1 and CDR2 from the germline V gene are SEHNR and FQNEAQ (reference sequence). The length of the CDR3 is 15 residues. V shed 1 base and J shed 4 bases, with 13 bases lying between them. The CDR3 DNA is TGTGCCAGCAGCTTAGGTGACCAAACCGGAGAGACCCAGTACTTC. Its translation: CASSLGDQTGETQYF.

The chain couples TRBV7-9 to TRBJ2-7; no firm D call. The V gene's germline CDR1 is SEHNR and CDR2 FQNEAQ (reference sequence). The CDR3 consists of 11 residues. The V and J ends lost 4 bases and 6 bases respectively, with 7 bases between them. DNA for the CDR3: TGTGCCAGCAGCTCCTCAGGCGAGCAGTACGTC. Its protein is CASSSSGEQYV.

The chain couples TRBV6-5 to TRBJ1-5; weak D call: TRBD1 (5 bases). The germline V gene has CDR1 MNHEY and CDR2 SVGAGI. The CDR3 covers 14 residues. Deletions cut 10 bases from V and 6 bases from J, with 19 bases between. The CDR3 protein is CATSNTGFFQPQHF. DNA of the CDR3: TGTGCCACATCCAACACAGGCTTCTTTCAGCCCCAGCATTTT.

This chain connects TRBV7-9 to TRBJ1-1, with 7 bases that match TRBD1. This CDR3 region has 15 residues. The ends lost 3 bases at V and 1 base at J; junction bases unmatched: 5. CDR1 is SEHNR, CDR2 FQNEAQ, per germline (reference sequence). In nucleotides, the CDR3 is TGTGCCAGCAGCTTCCCAGGACAGGAGAACACTGAAGCTTTCTTT. Translation gives CASSFPGQENTEAFF.

J is TRBJ2-3 and V is TRBV10-1, with 7 bases that match TRBD2. Unmatched junction bases numbered 7, after V lost 2 bases and J lost 5 bases. Germline V gene sequence: CDR1 WNHNN, CDR2 SYGVQD (reference sequence). There are 15 residues in the CDR3. CDR3: CASSEQSGVGDTQYF. The CDR3 coding sequence is TGCGCCAGCAGTGAGCAGAGCGGGGTAGGAGATACGCAGTATTTT.

This clonotype was observed a few times. The chain links TRBV24-1 to TRBJ2-6; D remains unclear. Trimming pared 3 bases from V and 2 bases from J, leaving 7 bases between. Germline V gene sequence: CDR1 KGHDR, CDR2 SFDVKD. There are 15 residues in the CDR3. CDR3 sequence: CATSDTWAGANVLTF. CDR3 DNA: TGTGCCACCAGTGATACGTGGGCTGGGGCCAACGTCCTGACTTTC.

In its sample, this clonotype was seen a few times. V gene TRBV7-9 combines with J gene TRBJ2-7; TRBD1 aligns across 7 bases. Germline-derived CDR1 and CDR2 are SEHNR and FQNEAQ (reference sequence). This CDR3 is built from 12 residues. The V and J ends lost 10 bases and 2 bases, in that order; junction bases with no gene match: 5. CDR3 sequence: CATVDRTYEQYF. The CDR3 region has the DNA TGTGCCACGGTGGACAGGACCTACGAGCAGTACTTC.

This clonotype was found a few times. The chain couples TRBV11-2 to TRBJ2-3; 9 nucleotides agree with TRBD2. V trimming: 6 bases; J trimming: 4 bases; junction bases outside the gene matches: 2. The germline gives CDR1 SGHAT, CDR2 FQNNGV. CDR3 length equals 13 residues. This chain's CDR3 is CASRLAGSDTQYF. The CDR3 coding sequence is TGTGCCAGCAGACTAGCGGGTTCAGATACGCAGTATTTT.

This clonotype was seen repeatedly, ten times or more. The chain carries TRBV6-5 and TRBJ2-3; D is unresolved. Trimming stripped 0 bases from V and 2 bases from J, with 9 bases between. The CDR3 loop spans 15 amino acids. Germline V gene sequence: CDR1 MNHEY, CDR2 SVGAGI. The CDR3 sequence is CASSYSRSLTDTQYF. CDR3 nucleotide sequence: TGTGCCAGCAGTTACTCGAGGAGCCTCACAGATACGCAGTATTTT.

The chain links TRBV11-2 to TRBJ1-4; D might be TRBD1 (6 bases). The CDR3 sequence is 14 residues long. From germline, CDR1 is SGHAT and CDR2 FQNNGV. Deletions cut 6 bases from V and 4 bases from J, with 12 bases between. CDR3 DNA sequence: TGTGCCAGCAGACAACAGGGCCTTAATGAAAAACTGTTTTTT. Residues: CASRQQGLNEKLFF.